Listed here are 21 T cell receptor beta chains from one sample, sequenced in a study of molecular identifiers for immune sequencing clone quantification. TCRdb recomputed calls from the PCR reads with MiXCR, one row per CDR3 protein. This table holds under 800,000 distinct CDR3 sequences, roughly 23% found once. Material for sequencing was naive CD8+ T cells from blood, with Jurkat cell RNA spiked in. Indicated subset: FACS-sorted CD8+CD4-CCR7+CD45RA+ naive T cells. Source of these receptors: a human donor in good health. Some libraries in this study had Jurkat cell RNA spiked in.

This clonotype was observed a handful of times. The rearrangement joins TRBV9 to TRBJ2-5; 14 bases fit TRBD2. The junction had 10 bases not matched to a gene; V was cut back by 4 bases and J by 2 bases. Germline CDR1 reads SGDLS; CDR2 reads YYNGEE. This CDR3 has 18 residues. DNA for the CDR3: TGTGCCAGCAGCCCGGGACTAGCGGGAGAAGTAGGTCAAGAGACCCAGTACTTC. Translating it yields CASSPGLAGEVGQETQYF. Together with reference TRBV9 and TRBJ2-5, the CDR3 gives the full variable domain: DSGVTQTPKHLITATGQRVTLRCSPRSGDLSVYWYQQSLDQGLQFLIQYYNGEERAKGNILERFSAQQFPDLHSELNLSSLELGDSALYFCASSPGLAGEVGQETQYFGPGTRLLVL.

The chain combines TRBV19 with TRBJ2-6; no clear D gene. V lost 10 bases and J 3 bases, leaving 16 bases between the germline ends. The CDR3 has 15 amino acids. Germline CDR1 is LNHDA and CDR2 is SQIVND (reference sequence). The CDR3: CATTPVSFGANVLTF. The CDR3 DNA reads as TGTGCCACCACTCCGGTCTCTTTTGGGGCCAACGTCCTGACTTTC.

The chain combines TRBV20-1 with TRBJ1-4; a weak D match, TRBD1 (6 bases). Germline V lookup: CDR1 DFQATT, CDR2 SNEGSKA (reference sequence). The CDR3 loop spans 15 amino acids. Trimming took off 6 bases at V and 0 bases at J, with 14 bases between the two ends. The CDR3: CSAPRTATTNEKLFF. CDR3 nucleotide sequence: TGCAGTGCCCCCAGGACAGCTACAACTAATGAAAAACTGTTTTTT.

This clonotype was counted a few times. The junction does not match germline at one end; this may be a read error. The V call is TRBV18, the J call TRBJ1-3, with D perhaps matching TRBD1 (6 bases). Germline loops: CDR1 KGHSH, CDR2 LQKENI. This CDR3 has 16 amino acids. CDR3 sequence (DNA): TGTGCCAGCTCACCAAGACAGGCTCCCTCTGGAAACGCCATATATTTT. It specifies CASSPRQAPSGNAIYF.

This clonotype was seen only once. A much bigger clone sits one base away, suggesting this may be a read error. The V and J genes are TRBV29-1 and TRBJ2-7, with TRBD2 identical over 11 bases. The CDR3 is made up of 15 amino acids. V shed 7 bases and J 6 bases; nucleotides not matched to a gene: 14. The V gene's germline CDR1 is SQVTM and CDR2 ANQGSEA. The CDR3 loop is CSGGGLAGGLCEQYF. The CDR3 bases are TGCAGCGGTGGAGGCCTAGCGGGAGGACTCTGCGAGCAGTACTTC.

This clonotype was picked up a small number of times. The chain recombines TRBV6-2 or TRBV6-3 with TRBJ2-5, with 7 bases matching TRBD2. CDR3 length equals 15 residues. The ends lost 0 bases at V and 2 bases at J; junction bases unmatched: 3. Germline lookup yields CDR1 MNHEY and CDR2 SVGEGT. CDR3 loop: CASSYSGRAQETQYF. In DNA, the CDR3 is TGTGCCAGCAGTTACTCAGGGAGGGCTCAAGAGACCCAGTACTTC.

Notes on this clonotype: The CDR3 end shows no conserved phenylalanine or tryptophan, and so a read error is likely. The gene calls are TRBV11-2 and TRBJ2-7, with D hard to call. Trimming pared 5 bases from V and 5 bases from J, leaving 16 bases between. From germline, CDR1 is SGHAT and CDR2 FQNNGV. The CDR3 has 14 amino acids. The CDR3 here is CASSLPYRVNEQYS. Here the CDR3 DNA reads TGTGCCAGCAGCCTCCCATACCGGGTGAACGAGCAGTACTCC.

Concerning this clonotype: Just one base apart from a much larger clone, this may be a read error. The CDR3 nucleotides are TGTGCCAGCAACCACGGTGCGTATCAGCCCCAGCATTTT. As protein: CASNHGAYQPQHF. V and J are TRBV6-6 and TRBJ1-5; D not resolved. The CDR3 loop spans 13 amino acids. V dropped 7 bases and J dropped 5 bases, with 12 bases sitting between them. Germline V gene data show CDR1 as MNHNY and CDR2 as SVGAGI (reference sequence).

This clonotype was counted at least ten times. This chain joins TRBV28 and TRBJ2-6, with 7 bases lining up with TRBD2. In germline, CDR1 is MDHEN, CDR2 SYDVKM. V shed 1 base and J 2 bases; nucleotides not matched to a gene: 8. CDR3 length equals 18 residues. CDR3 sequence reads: CASSLSEGGSPGANVLTF. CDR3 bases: TGTGCCAGCAGTTTATCGGAGGGAGGGTCCCCTGGGGCCAACGTCCTGACTTTC.

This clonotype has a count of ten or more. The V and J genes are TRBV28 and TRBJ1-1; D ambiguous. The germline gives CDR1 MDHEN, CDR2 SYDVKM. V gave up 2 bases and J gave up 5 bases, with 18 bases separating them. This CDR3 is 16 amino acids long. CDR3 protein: CASSLSGFEIVTEAFF. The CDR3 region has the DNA TGTGCCAGCAGTTTAAGTGGGTTTGAGATTGTTACTGAAGCTTTCTTT.

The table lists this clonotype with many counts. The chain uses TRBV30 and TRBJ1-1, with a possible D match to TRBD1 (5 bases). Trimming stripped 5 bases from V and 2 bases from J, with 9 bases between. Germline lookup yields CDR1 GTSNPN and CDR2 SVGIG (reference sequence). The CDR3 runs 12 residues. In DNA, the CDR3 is TGTGCCTGGTCGGGACTTAACACTGAAGCTTTCTTT. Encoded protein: CAWSGLNTEAFF.

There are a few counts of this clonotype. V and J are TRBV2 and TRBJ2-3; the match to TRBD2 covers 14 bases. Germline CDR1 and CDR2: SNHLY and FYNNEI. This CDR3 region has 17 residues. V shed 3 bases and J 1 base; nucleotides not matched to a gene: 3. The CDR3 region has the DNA TGTGCCAGCAGTGAGGGACTAGCGGGAGCTGGCACAGATACGCAGTATTTT. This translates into CASSEGLAGAGTDTQYF.

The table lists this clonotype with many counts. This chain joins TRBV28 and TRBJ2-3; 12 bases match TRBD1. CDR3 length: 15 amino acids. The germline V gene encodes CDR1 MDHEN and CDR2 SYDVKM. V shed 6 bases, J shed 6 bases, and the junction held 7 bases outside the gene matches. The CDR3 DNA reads TGTGCCAGCAGCCCCGGGACAGGGGGCTTCGATACGCAGTATTTT. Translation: CASSPGTGGFDTQYF.

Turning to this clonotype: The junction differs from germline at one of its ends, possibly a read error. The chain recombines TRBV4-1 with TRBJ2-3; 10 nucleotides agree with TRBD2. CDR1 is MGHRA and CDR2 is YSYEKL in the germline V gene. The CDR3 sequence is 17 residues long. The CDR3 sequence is CVSSQAAASGRLDTQYF. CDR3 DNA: TGCGTCAGCAGCCAGGCCGCGGCTAGCGGGAGACTTGATACGCAGTATTTT.

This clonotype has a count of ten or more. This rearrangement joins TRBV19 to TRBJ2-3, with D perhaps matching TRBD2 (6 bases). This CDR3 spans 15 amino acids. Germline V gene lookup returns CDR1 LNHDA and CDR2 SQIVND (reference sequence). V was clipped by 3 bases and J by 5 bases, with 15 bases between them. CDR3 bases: TGTGCCAGTAGTATGGGACTCCTAGGTGGAGATACGCAGTATTTT. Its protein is CASSMGLLGGDTQYF.

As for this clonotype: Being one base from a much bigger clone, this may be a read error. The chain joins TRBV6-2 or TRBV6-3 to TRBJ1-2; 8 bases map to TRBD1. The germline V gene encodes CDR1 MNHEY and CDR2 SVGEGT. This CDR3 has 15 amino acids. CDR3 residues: CATLTGQGTNYGHTF. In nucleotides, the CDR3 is TGTGCCACCCTGACCGGACAGGGAACTAACTATGGCCACACCTTC.

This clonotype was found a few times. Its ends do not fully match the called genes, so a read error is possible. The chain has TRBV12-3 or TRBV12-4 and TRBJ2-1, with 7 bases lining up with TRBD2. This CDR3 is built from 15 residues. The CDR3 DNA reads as TGTGCCAGCACCCCGGCGGGGGTATCCTACAATGAGCAGTTTTTC. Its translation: CASTPAGVSYNEQFF.

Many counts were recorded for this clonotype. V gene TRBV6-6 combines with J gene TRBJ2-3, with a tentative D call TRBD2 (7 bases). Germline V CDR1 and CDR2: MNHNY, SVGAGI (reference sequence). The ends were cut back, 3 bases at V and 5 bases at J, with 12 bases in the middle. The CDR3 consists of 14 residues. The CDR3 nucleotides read TGTGCCAGCAGTTATCGGGGGGCTAGAGATACGCAGTATTTT. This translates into CASSYRGARDTQYF.

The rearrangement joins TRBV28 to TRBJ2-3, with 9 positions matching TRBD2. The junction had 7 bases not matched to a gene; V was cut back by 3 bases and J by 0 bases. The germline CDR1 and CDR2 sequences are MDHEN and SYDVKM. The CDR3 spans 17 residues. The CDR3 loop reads CASSLLAGRSSTDTQYF. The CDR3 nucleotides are TGTGCCAGCAGTTTGCTAGCGGGGCGATCTAGCACAGATACGCAGTATTTT.

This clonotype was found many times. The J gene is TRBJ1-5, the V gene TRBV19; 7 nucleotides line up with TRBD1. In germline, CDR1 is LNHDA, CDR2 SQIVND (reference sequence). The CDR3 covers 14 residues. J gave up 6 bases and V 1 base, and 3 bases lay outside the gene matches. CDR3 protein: CASSIGAGGQPQHF. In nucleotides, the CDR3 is TGTGCCAGTAGTATAGGGGCAGGGGGTCAGCCCCAGCATTTT.

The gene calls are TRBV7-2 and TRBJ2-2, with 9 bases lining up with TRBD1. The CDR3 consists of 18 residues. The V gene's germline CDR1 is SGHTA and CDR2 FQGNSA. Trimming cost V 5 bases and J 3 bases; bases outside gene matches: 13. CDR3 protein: CASSPQPDRGLYTGELFF. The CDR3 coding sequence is TGTGCCAGCAGCCCACAACCGGACAGGGGCTTGTACACCGGGGAGCTGTTTTTT. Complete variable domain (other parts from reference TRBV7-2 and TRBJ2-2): GAGVSQSPSNKVTEKGKDVELRCDPISGHTALYWYRQSLGQGLEFLIYFQGNSAPDKSGLPSDRFSAERTGGSVSTLTIQRTQQEDSAVYLCASSPQPDRGLYTGELFFGEGSRLTVL.